The next 30 T cell receptor beta chains were all read from a single sample in a study of cytomegalovirus exposure and HLA in healthy donors (dated by TCRdb to about 2017). Library preparation used the immunoSEQ multiplex PCR assay. In its TCRdb copy, this immuneACCESS table keeps in-frame sequences only and misses some clones. Where compared with another copy, unresolved V genes explain less than half of these, and the others have no known cause. For this sample there are around 130,000 clones; around nine tenths appear just once. The ten largest clones take up approximately 3.5% of the sample. Sequenced material: PBMCs. The receptor set was obtained from a young man in good health and CMV-seronegative.

The genes are TRBV11-2 and TRBJ2-7, with D perhaps matching TRBD2 (7 bases). V lost 0 bases and J 2 bases, leaving 11 bases between the germline ends. CDR1 SGHAT and CDR2 FQNNGV come from the germline V gene. This CDR3 has 15 residues. The CDR3: CASSLEGGGTYEQYF. Written as DNA, the CDR3 is TGTGCCAGCAGCTTAGAAGGGGGGGGCACCTACGAGCAGTACTTC. Full variable domain (missing parts from reference TRBV11-2 and TRBJ2-7): EAGVAQSPRYKIIEKRQSVAFWCNPISGHATLYWYQQILGQGPKLLIQFQNNGVVDDSQLPKDRFSAERLKGVDSTLKIQPAKLEDSAVYLCASSLEGGGTYEQYFGPGTRLTVT.

The rearrangement joins TRBV29-1 to TRBJ2-1; tentatively, D is TRBD2 (6 bases). Trimming removed 6 bases at V and 3 bases at J, with 18 bases between. Germline-derived CDR1 and CDR2 are SQVTM and ANQGSEA. The CDR3 is made up of 15 amino acids. Here the CDR3 DNA reads TGCAGCGTGACCCTGGGGGGTGACCTCTACAATGAGCAGTTCTTC. Its protein product is CSVTLGGDLYNEQFF.

V gene TRBV5-1 combines with J gene TRBJ1-2; the D is unclear. CDR3 size: 13 residues. V was clipped by 5 bases and J by 6 bases, with 14 bases between them. Looked up from germline, CDR1 is SGHRS and CDR2 is YFSETQ. Written as DNA, the CDR3 is TGCGCCAGCAGACGACCCGAGGAGAATGGCTACACCTTC. Translating it yields CASRRPEENGYTF.

The V call is TRBV4-2, the J call TRBJ1-2, with 7 bases identical to TRBD1. Trimming cost V 4 bases and J 4 bases; bases outside gene matches: 9. The germline V gene has CDR1 LGHNA and CDR2 YNFKEQ. The CDR3 has 15 residues. CDR3: CASSPRQGVSYGYTF. The DNA for the CDR3 is TGTGCCAGCAGCCCAAGACAGGGTGTGAGCTATGGCTACACCTTC.

The chain uses TRBV5-1 and TRBJ1-6; D is perhaps TRBD1 (6 bases). Germline assignment: CDR1 SGHRS and CDR2 YFSETQ. Trimming took 7 bases from V and 10 from J, leaving 18 bases between them. The CDR3 sequence is 14 residues long. The CDR3 DNA follows: TGCGCCAGCGGTCTAGGGGGGGCTCGGTCACCCCTCCACTTT. This gives the protein CASGLGGARSPLHF.

This chain uses TRBV5-6 with TRBJ1-1; 10 bases match TRBD1. CDR3 length: 14 residues. The ends lost 5 bases at V and 6 bases at J; junction bases unmatched: 7. Germline loops: CDR1 SGHDT, CDR2 YYEEEE. The CDR3 nucleotides are TGTGCCAGCAGTTTGAGGGGACAGGGGTCTGAAGCTTTCTTT. It encodes CASSLRGQGSEAFF. Looking up the rest from reference TRBV5-6 and TRBJ1-1 gives the full variable domain: DAGVTQSPTHLIKTRGQQVTLRCSPKSGHDTVSWYQQALGQGPQFIFQYYEEEERQRGNFPDRFSGHQFPNYSSELNVNALLLGDSALYLCASSLRGQGSEAFFGQGTRLTVV.

The CDR3 reads CASSQVSQGREPQHF. The DNA of the CDR3 is TGTGCCAGCAGCCAAGTTTCACAGGGTCGTGAGCCCCAGCATTTT. V and J are TRBV4-2 and TRBJ1-5, with TRBD1 as a possible D gene (6 bases). Germline lookup yields CDR1 LGHNA and CDR2 YNFKEQ. Deletions cut 1 base from V and 8 bases from J, with 15 bases between. This CDR3 is built from 15 residues.

The rearrangement joins TRBV5-6 to TRBJ1-6; D is unresolved. The CDR3 covers 17 residues. The V gene lost 1 base and the J gene lost 4 bases, with 15 bases spanning the gap. Germline values: CDR1 SGHDT, CDR2 YYEEEE. DNA of the CDR3: TGTGCCAGCAGCTTGCGAGGGAGGGTGTCATATAATTCACCCCTCCACTTT. Amino acids: CASSLRGRVSYNSPLHF.

This chain links TRBV10-3 with TRBJ2-1; maybe TRBD2 (6 bases). The germline V gene has CDR1 ENHRY and CDR2 SYGVKD. Between the trimmed V and J ends, which lost 8 bases and 4 bases, there was a span of 15 bases. This CDR3 is built from 14 residues. The CDR3 here is CAIGLGTQYNEQFF. Written as DNA, the CDR3 is TGTGCCATCGGTCTGGGGACTCAGTACAATGAGCAGTTCTTC.

This sequence joins TRBV19 and TRBJ1-6; D possibly corresponds to TRBD1 (6 bases). Germline CDR1 LNHDA, CDR2 SQIVND (reference sequence). V was clipped by 1 base and J by 8 bases, with 12 bases between them. The CDR3 extends over 15 amino acids. The CDR3 protein is CASSIGAQGHSPLHF. CDR3 coding DNA: TGTGCCAGTAGTATAGGAGCCCAGGGGCATTCACCCCTCCACTTT.

The rearrangement uses TRBV7-8 and TRBJ1-5, with 9 bases lining up with TRBD1. Germline trimming cut 3 bases from V and 4 bases from J; bases unmatched to any gene: 4. CDR1 and CDR2 from the germline V gene are SGHVS and FQNEAQ. This CDR3 is 15 amino acids long. CDR3 protein: CASSLDRGFNQPQHF. In DNA, the CDR3 is TGTGCCAGCAGCTTGGACAGGGGTTTTAATCAGCCCCAGCATTTT.

The gene calls are TRBV7-9 and TRBJ2-3; the match to TRBD2 covers 8 bases. Germline CDR1 and CDR2: SEHNR and FQNEAQ (reference sequence). V lost 5 bases and J lost 3; bases outside the gene matches: 7. The length of the CDR3 is 15 residues. The CDR3 DNA follows: TGTGCCAGCAGCCCCCAGGCTAGCGGGACAGATACGCAGTATTTT. Translation: CASSPQASGTDTQYF.

V usage is TRBV2 and J usage is TRBJ2-7; 12 bases map to TRBD2. The CDR3 extends over 15 amino acids. V was pared by 6 bases and J by 2 bases, with 5 bases of the junction left unmatched. The germline V gene encodes CDR1 SNHLY and CDR2 FYNNEI. The CDR3 DNA reads as TGTGCCAGCAGGGCTAGCGGGGGGGCCCCCTACGAGCAGTACTTC. Its translation: CASRASGGAPYEQYF.

V is TRBV7-6 and J is TRBJ1-4; tentative D call: TRBD1 (6 bases). Between the trimmed V and J ends, which lost 1 base and 2 bases, there was a span of 14 bases. Germline V gene sequence: CDR1 SGHVS, CDR2 FNYEAQ. The CDR3 loop spans 17 amino acids. Here the CDR3 reads CASSLETGILTNEKLFF. CDR3 DNA sequence: TGTGCCAGCAGCTTAGAAACAGGGATTCTCACTAATGAAAAACTGTTTTTT.

The CDR3 coding sequence is TGCGCCAGCAGTGAGCCCAACGACAGGGGAAGCAATCAGCCCCAGCATTTT. It is translated as CASSEPNDRGSNQPQHF. This chain links TRBV10-2 with TRBJ1-5, with TRBD1 identical over 8 bases. The CDR3 contains 17 residues. V lost 2 bases, J lost 1 base, and 7 bases stayed unmatched. Germline V gene sequence: CDR1 WSHSY, CDR2 SAAADI.

This chain links TRBV19 with TRBJ2-2; TRBD1 matches at 8 bases. This CDR3 has 16 amino acids. With 3 bases clipped from V and 2 bases from J, the junction kept 5 bases outside the gene matches. CDR1 LNHDA and CDR2 SQIVND come from the germline V gene (reference sequence). CDR3 bases: TGTGCCAGTAGTATGTTCAGGGGGCTTAACACCGGGGAGCTGTTTTTT. This translates into CASSMFRGLNTGELFF. Combining the CDR3 with reference TRBV19 and TRBJ2-2 gives the whole variable domain DGGITQSPKYLFRKEGQNVTLSCEQNLNHDAMYWYRQDPGQGLRLIYYSQIVNDFQKGDIAEGYSVSREKKESFPLTVTSAQKNPTAFYLCASSMFRGLNTGELFFGEGSRLTVL.

This chain uses TRBV18 with TRBJ1-2; the D is unclear. V was trimmed by 4 bases and J by 2 bases, leaving 17 bases between them. The CDR3 consists of 16 residues. Germline values: CDR1 KGHSH, CDR2 LQKENI. The CDR3 DNA follows: TGTGCCAGCTCACACCAAGGTCGGAGCCGCAACTATGGCTACACCTTC. It codes for CASSHQGRSRNYGYTF.

The chain recombines TRBV18 with TRBJ1-5, with D tentatively TRBD1 (6 bases). This CDR3 comprises 15 residues. Germline values: CDR1 KGHSH, CDR2 LQKENI. V gave up 1 base and J gave up 1 base, with 8 bases separating them. This CDR3 is CASSPLTGSNQPQHF. In DNA, the CDR3 is TGTGCCAGCTCACCACTCACAGGGAGCAATCAGCCCCAGCATTTT.

The rearrangement joins TRBV9 to TRBJ1-3, with 7 bases fitting TRBD1. The CDR3 totals 15 residues. Per germline, CDR1 SGDLS and CDR2 YYNGEE. J lost 2 bases, V lost 3 bases, and 5 bases had no gene match. As DNA, the CDR3 is TGTGCCAGCAGCGGAAGAACAGGGGCTGGAAACACCATATATTTT. This gives the protein CASSGRTGAGNTIYF.

The chain employs TRBV6-1 and TRBJ2-3; possibly TRBD2 for D (6 bases). This CDR3 is built from 15 residues. V lost 10 bases, J lost 6 bases, and 23 bases lay in between. CDR1 and CDR2 from the germline V gene are MNHNS and SASEGT. CDR3 region: CATKARELGYDTQYF. For the CDR3, the DNA is TGTGCCACTAAAGCCCGGGAGCTCGGGTACGATACGCAGTATTTT.

This clone was detected only once. This sequence joins TRBV7-2 and TRBJ2-5, with 10 bases aligning to TRBD2. With 5 bases clipped from V and 7 bases from J, the junction kept 7 bases outside the gene matches. The CDR3 covers 14 residues. Germline V gives CDR1 SGHTA, CDR2 FQGNSA. The CDR3 DNA reads TGTGCCAGCAGCGCTAGCGGGGGCATGGGGACCCAGTACTTC. It codes for CASSASGGMGTQYF.

The rearrangement links TRBV6-5 to TRBJ1-6; unclear D gene. Germline V CDR1 and CDR2: MNHEY, SVGAGI. V was clipped by 0 bases and J by 9 bases, with 12 bases between them. The CDR3 loop spans 15 amino acids. CDR3 sequence: CASSYSGSRASPLHF. In nucleotides, the CDR3 is TGTGCCAGCAGTTACTCGGGCAGCCGTGCTTCACCCCTCCACTTT.

CDR3 sequence reads: CASSSRLAGAYNEQFF. The CDR3 coding sequence is TGTGCCAGCAGTTCCCGACTAGCGGGGGCGTACAATGAGCAGTTCTTC. The chain uses TRBV2 and TRBJ2-1; the match to TRBD2 covers 12 bases. This CDR3 contains 16 residues. CDR1 and CDR2 from the germline V gene are SNHLY and FYNNEI. The V and J ends lost 5 bases and 4 bases, in that order; junction bases with no gene match: 6.

V and J are TRBV11-2 and TRBJ2-2, with D possibly TRBD1 on 6 matching bases. Germline CDR1 is SGHAT and CDR2 is FQNNGV. V was clipped by 4 bases and J by 6 bases, with 24 bases between them. The CDR3 consists of 18 residues. Here the CDR3 DNA reads TGTGCCAGCAGCTACCACATCGTTTCAGGGGAGATTGCCGGGGAGCTGTTTTTT. It translates to CASSYHIVSGEIAGELFF.

The V gene is TRBV7-8, the J gene TRBJ2-4; possible D gene TRBD1, 7 bases. V was clipped by 1 base and J by 0 bases, with 16 bases between them. CDR1 and CDR2 from the germline V gene are SGHVS and FQNEAQ. The CDR3 consists of 18 residues. The CDR3 sequence is CASSLGSAGGLAKNIQYF. DNA for the CDR3: TGTGCCAGCAGCTTAGGTTCTGCAGGGGGGTTAGCCAAAAACATTCAGTACTTC.

V usage is TRBV14 and J usage is TRBJ2-2; TRBD2 is a possible D gene (5 bases). This CDR3 comprises 15 residues. V gave up 4 bases and J gave up 4 bases, with 13 bases separating them. Germline V CDR1 and CDR2: SGHDN, FVKESK. This CDR3 reads CASSLGLLGTGELFF. DNA of the CDR3: TGTGCCAGCAGCCTCGGACTCCTTGGCACCGGGGAGCTGTTTTTT.

The J gene is TRBJ2-3, the V gene TRBV9, with TRBD1 matching over 10 bases. The CDR3 sequence is 18 residues long. From germline, CDR1 is SGDLS and CDR2 YYNGEE. Unmatched junction bases numbered 7, after V lost 0 bases and J lost 0 bases. The CDR3 DNA is TGTGCCAGCAGCGTAGTCGGGACAGGGGCTACTAGCACAGATACGCAGTATTTT. Translating it yields CASSVVGTGATSTDTQYF.

The rearrangement uses TRBV5-4 and TRBJ2-7; TRBD1 is a possible D gene (5 bases). CDR1 and CDR2 from the germline V gene are SGHNT and YYREEE (reference sequence). The CDR3 is 15 amino acids. Trimming stripped 4 bases from V and 2 bases from J, with 16 bases between. CDR3 DNA sequence: TGTGCCAGCAGCGAAGGGCCAGGGAAAACCTACGAGCAGTACTTC. Translation: CASSEGPGKTYEQYF. Based on the CDR3 plus reference TRBV5-4 and TRBJ2-7, the full variable domain is ETGVTQSPTHLIKTRGQQVTLRCSSQSGHNTVSWYQQALGQGPQFIFQYYREEENGRGNFPPRFSGLQFPNYSSELNVNALELDDSALYLCASSEGPGKTYEQYFGPGTRLTVT.

The chain has TRBV27 and TRBJ1-5, with D possibly TRBD1 on 5 matching bases. This CDR3 has 13 amino acids. Germline V gene sequence: CDR1 MNHEY, CDR2 SMNVEV (reference sequence). The V gene lost 2 bases and the J gene lost 9 bases, with 11 bases spanning the gap. The CDR3, as DNA: TGTGCCAGCAGTTTAGCCCAGGGTAGGCCCCAGCATTTT. Its translation is CASSLAQGRPQHF.

The V gene is TRBV7-8, the J gene TRBJ2-1, with 10 bases aligning to TRBD2. This CDR3 is 15 amino acids long. V trimming: 5 bases; J trimming: 7 bases; junction bases outside the gene matches: 8. Per the germline V gene, CDR1 is SGHVS and CDR2 is FQNEAQ. CDR3 sequence: CASSTQRGGRNEQFF. CDR3 nucleotide sequence: TGTGCCAGCAGCACACAGCGGGGGGGCCGGAATGAGCAGTTCTTC.